Reported below is one TCR beta chain. Its cognate antigen has yet to be identified. Base-call qualities are not available, and no considerably larger clone is one nucleotide away. PBMCs were isolated by Ficoll-Paque density gradient centrifugation. These data belong to a study of T-cell memory formation after mild COVID-19 (dated by TCRdb to about 2021). Background on the whole study: TCR sequence clusters from the two donors were largely donor specific. In two donors, T-cell clones that expanded and contracted after mild COVID-19 were tracked by sequencing TCRalpha and TCRbeta repertoires over time. Two young, previously healthy adult volunteers made up the cohort, one male and one female. Overall results and qualifications from the work: Contracting CD4+ clones turned up mainly in the CM and EM memory subsets, whereas EMRA was where CD8+ clones were enriched. The study included only a couple of mild cases, and larger cohorts that include severe cases with pre-infection samples were judged to be necessary. Clones contracting from day 15 to 85 had balanced CD4/CD8 phenotypes, while a second wave expanding from day 15 to 37 was biased towards CD4+. SARS-CoV-2 specificity was not confirmed for the second-wave clones peaking on day 37. The detection of some responding clones in pre-infection memory suggests that pre-existing cross-reactive memory T cells joined the SARS-CoV-2 response.

TCRdb records Illumina NovaSeq 6000 as the sequencer. TCRalpha and TCRbeta cDNA libraries were constructed by 5'RACE with constant-segment primers, with sample barcodes and unique molecular identifiers being introduced. RNA was extracted from every sample with Trizol reagent. The libraries were amplified in two PCR steps, and the second step added a second sample barcode and Illumina TruSeq adapters. Sequencing of the libraries was done on an Illumina NovaSeq, producing 2 x 150 bp paired-end reads. The study's own analysis went as follows. Reads were demultiplexed and collapsed into UMI-guided consensus sequences with migec v1.2.7. Using mixcr v2.1.11, UMI consensuses were aligned to TRA and TRB V and J templates and then assembled into clonotypes. A clonotype was counted as expanded or contracted only when both edgeR and NoisET called the clonotype significant, with the noise models trained on biological replicates. For edgeR calls, the cutoffs were a false discovery rate-adjusted p below 0.01 and a log2 fold-change threshold of 1. As an exploratory analysis of dynamics, max-normalized trajectories of the 1000 most abundant clonotypes were examined by PCA with hierarchical clustering. The CD4 or CD8 phenotype of responding clones was assigned using the separately sequenced CD4+ and CD8+ repertoires. TCRdb handled the public reads itself, with Q25 trimming in fastp and clone calling in MiXCR, and kept productive beta chains. Rows merge per CDR3 protein into single entries with the most common DNA and genes. The V and J calls follow TCRdb's processing rather than the paper's. The sample includes 430,000 or so distinct CDR3 sequences, with about 23% observed a single time. 9.5% to 15% of the sample goes to the ten largest clones.

From a lookup of the germline V gene (reference sequence), CDR1 and CDR2 are SEHNR and FQNEAQ. Taken from cysteine to phenylalanine, the CDR3 has 14 residues. The retained sequence is limited to the CDR3, 42 bases, with the frame set at the first base. The V and J ends are trimmed by 6 bases and 1 base, leaving 12 bases between them. The sequence was collected from an adult woman who had mild COVID-19 (a few samples of this study predate the infection). The sample titles of this study are shuffled in the database, so cell type and time point are left out; the donor was told from shared clones. The chain joins TRBV7-9 to TRBJ1-1; the D segment cannot be called with confidence. Sequencing was done on a sample of PBMCs or a T cell subset sorted from them (not recorded which). The CDR3 corresponds to CASSYPQRNTEAFF. The bases read TGTGCCAGCAGTTACCCGCAGAGGAACACTGAAGCTTTCTTT.